The clone carrying this TCR beta chain has only a few counts. Antigen unknown. This specimen comes from a study of early T cells in non-severe SARS-CoV-2 infection. Study in general: The sequenced material was bulk RNA from unsorted whole blood, and its chains were unpaired.

Researchers tagged individual cDNA molecules with unique molecular identifiers. Each CDR3 protein is one row after TCRdb ran MiXCR on the 5' RACE reads. The sample lists 90,000 to 100,000 distinct CDR3 sequences, about 12% occurring once. Whole-study results and caveats: VDJdb matching skewed toward anti-spike CD8 responses, missing private and CD4 specificities.

CDR3 length equals 14 residues. The V gene lost 3 bases and the J gene lost 4 bases, with 15 bases spanning the gap. CDR1 is DFQATT, CDR2 SNEGSKA, per germline (reference sequence). Sequencing was performed on whole blood. The rearrangement links TRBV20-1 to TRBJ1-1; no clear D. The receptor was derived from an adult who was a healthcare worker with PCR-confirmed SARS-CoV-2 infection or an uninfected control (not recorded which). CDR3 amino acids: CSASWEGGITEAFF. DNA for the CDR3: TGCAGTGCTAGTTGGGAGGGAGGGATCACTGAAGCTTTCTTT.